The 28 T cell receptor beta chains presented below share a single source sample, sequenced in a study of blood T cells in healthy people across ages. Next came a second PCR, run for about 6 to 12 cycles, which used a sample-barcoded 5' primer along with a J-beta primer mix. TCRdb recomputed calls from the 5' RACE reads with MiXCR, one row per CDR3 protein. The sample has 600,000 to 1,000,000 distinct CDR3 sequences, nearly 60% seen once. Sequencing was performed on blood. The receptors were gathered from a man aged 25 to 40 in good health.

CDR3 residues: CASSSGTRGGNEQYF. For the CDR3, the DNA is TGTGCCAGCAGCTCGGGAACTAGGGGGGGTAATGAGCAGTACTTC. The chain combines TRBV5-4 with TRBJ2-1; D may be TRBD2 (7 bases). The better agreement between TRBJ2-7 and the DNA end casts doubt on the J call. The V gene's germline CDR1 is SGHNT and CDR2 YYREEE (reference sequence). The CDR3 runs to 15 residues.

J is TRBJ1-2 and V is TRBV29-1, with a weak D call TRBD1 (6 bases). This CDR3 comprises 14 residues. Germline V CDR1 and CDR2: SQVTM, ANQGSEA. V gave up 3 bases and J gave up 1 base, with 12 bases separating them. CDR3 bases: TGCAGCGTTGATTCTGGACAGAATAACTATGGCTACACCTTC. Its protein is CSVDSGQNNYGYTF.

This chain uses TRBV6-1 with TRBJ2-7; possibly TRBD2 for D (5 bases). CDR3 size: 12 residues. The germline gives CDR1 MNHNS, CDR2 SASEGT. V was shortened by 7 bases and J by 4 bases, with 11 bases between the two germline ends. The CDR3 DNA is TGTGCCAGCAATAAACGGACTTACGAGCAGTACTTC. Amino acid sequence: CASNKRTYEQYF.

Details on this clonotype: A read error may account for a junction end that differs from germline. The rearrangement joins TRBV7-8 to TRBJ2-1, with D unclear. CDR3 length equals 15 residues. Germline CDR1 is SGHVS and CDR2 is FQNEAQ. The CDR3 nucleotides read TGTGCCAGCAGCCTCTCAGGTGTTCCCTGCAATGAGCGGTTCTTC. Amino acid sequence: CASSLSGVPCNERFF.

The chain recombines TRBV4-2 with TRBJ2-4, with TRBD1 identical over 9 bases. The last part of the DNA fits TRBJ2-7 better; the J call may be wrong. The CDR3 covers 17 residues. Germline CDR1 is LGHNA and CDR2 is YNFKEQ. CDR3 residues: CASSQDGDRGWMSEQYF. The CDR3 DNA is TGTGCCAGCAGCCAGGATGGAGACAGGGGGTGGATGAGCGAGCAGTACTTC.

This clonotype came up a few times. This chain joins TRBV20-1 and TRBJ2-1, with D tentatively TRBD2 (5 bases). V gave up 7 bases and J gave up 4 bases, with 14 bases separating them. CDR3 size: 13 residues. Germline CDR1 and CDR2: DFQATT and SNEGSKA (reference sequence). Here the CDR3 DNA reads TGCAGTGGAGCGGCGGGCGTTTACAATGAGCAGTTCTTC. As protein: CSGAAGVYNEQFF.

This chain links TRBV19 with TRBJ2-3, with D perhaps matching TRBD2 (6 bases). Germline V gene data show CDR1 as LNHDA and CDR2 as SQIVND (reference sequence). This CDR3 region has 15 residues. The ends were cut back, 8 bases at V and 0 bases at J, with 15 bases in the middle. The CDR3 DNA reads as TGTGCCAGTTATCATTGTAGCGGTAGCACAGATACGCAGTATTTT. Amino acids: CASYHCSGSTDTQYF.

The chain uses TRBV12-3 or TRBV12-4 and TRBJ2-7; the D is unclear. Between the trimmed V and J ends, which lost 3 bases and 1 base, there was a span of 13 bases. The CDR3 sequence is 15 residues long. CDR3 amino acids: CASSLQTPLSYEQYF. The CDR3 DNA is TGTGCCAGCAGTTTGCAAACTCCTCTTTCCTACGAGCAGTACTTC.

The sample holds a few counts of this clonotype. This chain connects TRBV6-6 to TRBJ1-1; D remains ambiguous. CDR1 and CDR2 (germline): MNHNY, SVGAGI (reference sequence). This CDR3 contains 15 residues. Trimming stripped 5 bases from V and 7 bases from J, with 20 bases between. Here the CDR3 DNA reads TGTGCCAGCAGTCCGACACTGGACGGCTCCATTGAAGCTTTCTTT. This sequence encodes CASSPTLDGSIEAFF.

The chain recombines TRBV20-1 with TRBJ2-3; 9 nucleotides align to TRBD2. V trimming: 4 bases; J trimming: 4 bases; junction bases outside the gene matches: 9. CDR1 and CDR2 from the germline V gene are DFQATT and SNEGSKA (reference sequence). This CDR3 has 15 amino acids. This chain's CDR3 is CSAINPSGDADTQYF. DNA of the CDR3: TGCAGTGCTATAAACCCTAGCGGGGATGCAGATACGCAGTATTTT.

CDR3 bases: TGCAGTGTGGGGCAAGTTGATTCACCCCTCCACTTT. Protein product: CSVGQVDSPLHF. The gene calls are TRBV20-1 and TRBJ1-6; possible D gene TRBD1, 5 bases. The CDR3 length is 12 residues. V was cut by 7 bases and J by 8 bases, with 12 bases left in between. Germline CDR1 is DFQATT and CDR2 is SNEGSKA (reference sequence).

This chain joins TRBV4-3 and TRBJ2-5, with D possibly being TRBD2 (6 bases). TRBJ2-7 explains the end of the DNA better; the J call may be wrong. Germline V gene sequence: CDR1 LGHNA, CDR2 YSLEER. The CDR3 contains 14 residues. The CDR3 loop reads CASSQGIGSHEQYF. The CDR3 DNA reads as TGCGCCAGCAGCCAAGGAATCGGGAGCCACGAGCAGTACTTC.

On this clonotype: This could be a read error, since a much larger clone is one nucleotide away. V gene TRBV20-1 combines with J gene TRBJ2-2, with TRBD2 matching over 7 bases. This CDR3 region has 14 residues. Germline CDR1 DFQATT, CDR2 SNEGSKA (reference sequence). CDR3 residues: CSTSLPGGTGELFF. As DNA, the CDR3 is TGCAGTACTAGTCTTCCGGGAGGCACCGGGGAGCTGTTTTTT.

The genes are TRBV6-2 or TRBV6-3 and TRBJ1-4; unclear D gene. The V end lost 0 bases, the J end lost 7 bases, and 6 bases lay between the germline ends. This CDR3 has 13 residues. The germline CDR1 and CDR2 sequences are MNHEY and SVGEGT. CDR3 DNA sequence: TGTGCCAGCAGTTACTCGCCGAGTGAAAAACTGTTTTTT. It yields the protein CASSYSPSEKLFF.

On this clonotype itself: One junction end disagrees with the germline gene, perhaps due to a read error. This rearrangement joins TRBV7-2 to TRBJ2-4, with no clear D. The CDR3 spans 14 residues. Germline V CDR1 and CDR2: SGHTA, FQGNSA. CDR3 nucleotides: TGTGCCAGCAGCTATCAAGTAGCCAAAAACATTCTGTACTTC. Translated, it gives CASSYQVAKNILYF.

The V call is TRBV25-1, the J call TRBJ1-6, with D maybe TRBD1 (6 bases). The germline V gene encodes CDR1 MGHDK and CDR2 SYGVNS. V gave up 6 bases and J gave up 7 bases, with 13 bases separating them. This CDR3 has 14 residues. CDR3 in amino acids: CASSPAGENSPLHF. As DNA, the CDR3 is TGTGCCAGCAGCCCCGCAGGGGAGAATTCACCCCTCCACTTT.

In this sample, this clonotype turned up a few times. This chain joins TRBV28 and TRBJ2-1, with D hard to call. Germline values: CDR1 MDHEN, CDR2 SYDVKM. The CDR3 runs 11 residues. The V end lost 8 bases, the J end lost 9 bases, and 11 bases lay between the germline ends. The CDR3, as DNA: TGTGCCAGCGGGCTGTCCACTGAGCAGTTCTTC. Encoded protein: CASGLSTEQFF.

This clonotype was recorded once. An end of the junction differs from the germline gene, which may be a read error. The gene calls are TRBV7-2 and TRBJ2-1, with 9 bases fitting TRBD2. CDR3 size: 16 residues. Germline V gene data show CDR1 as SGHTA and CDR2 as FQGNSA. The CDR3 DNA follows: TGTGCCGGCAGCTTAGTTGGCGGGGGGGCGTACAATGAGCAGTTCTTC. This codes for CAGSLVGGGAYNEQFF.

On this clonotype: Its ends do not fully match the called genes, so a read error is possible. The chain uses TRBV7-7 and TRBJ2-3, with TRBD2 matching over 9 bases. Germline CDR1 SSHAT, CDR2 FNYEAQ (reference sequence). The CDR3 extends over 14 amino acids. The CDR3 DNA reads TGTGCTAGCAGCTTGCGGGAGGGTACAGATACGCAGTATTTT. It encodes CASSLREGTDTQYF.

V is TRBV6-5 and J is TRBJ1-2; maybe TRBD1 (6 bases). This CDR3 comprises 14 residues. The germline gives CDR1 MNHEY, CDR2 SVGAGI. Between the trimmed V and J ends, which lost 6 bases and 0 bases, there was a span of 11 bases. For the CDR3, the DNA is TGTGCCAGCAGCTCCCAGGGGACTAACTATGGCTACACCTTC. Its translation is CASSSQGTNYGYTF.

With respect to this clonotype: A much larger clone differs by one base, so this may be a read error. The chain is built from TRBV7-2 and TRBJ2-1; 7 nucleotides line up with TRBD2. The CDR3 runs 15 residues. V shed 2 bases, J shed 4 bases, and the junction held 5 bases outside the gene matches. In germline, CDR1 is SGHTA, CDR2 FQGNSA. The CDR3 DNA follows: TGTGCCAGCAGCTTATTTGCGGGGGAGTACAATGAGCAGTTCTTC. This sequence encodes CASSLFAGEYNEQFF.

J is TRBJ2-7 and V is TRBV29-1, with 7 bases matching TRBD2. Germline V lookup: CDR1 SQVTM, CDR2 ANQGSEA. The CDR3 is made up of 15 amino acids. V gave up 7 bases and J gave up 0 bases; unmatched junction bases: 12. The CDR3 is CSASLAERSSYEQYF. CDR3 nucleotides: TGCAGCGCCTCCCTAGCGGAAAGGAGCTCCTACGAGCAGTACTTC.

This clonotype has just a few counts. The chain couples TRBV20-1 to TRBJ1-2; TRBD1 might be the D (5 bases). Trimming removed 7 bases from V and 8 bases from J, with 17 bases in between. Germline V gene lookup returns CDR1 DFQATT and CDR2 SNEGSKA (reference sequence). The CDR3 is made up of 12 amino acids. This CDR3 is CSVLRGAVGYTF. The CDR3 region has the DNA TGCAGTGTCCTCAGAGGGGCGGTAGGCTACACCTTC.

This clonotype was seen only a few times. CDR3 region: CASSRPGTSGYNEQFF. The CDR3 region has the DNA TGTGCCAGCAGTCGACCCGGGACTAGCGGATACAATGAGCAGTTCTTC. V gene TRBV7-2 combines with J gene TRBJ2-1; 11 nucleotides align to TRBD2. J gave up 4 bases and V 6 bases, and 8 bases lay outside the gene matches. Per the germline V gene, CDR1 is SGHTA and CDR2 is FQGNSA. CDR3 length: 16 amino acids.

This chain joins TRBV29-1 and TRBJ1-1; 8 nucleotides match TRBD1. CDR3 size: 13 residues. Germline CDR1 and CDR2: SQVTM and ANQGSEA. CDR3 amino acids: CGGTGQMNTEAFF. The CDR3 bases are TGCGGCGGGACAGGCCAAATGAACACTGAAGCTTTCTTT.

For this clonotype: An end of the junction differs from the germline gene, which may be a read error. The chain joins TRBV20-1 to TRBJ2-7; 11 nucleotides align to TRBD2. The end of the DNA fits TRBJ2-4 better, so the J call may be wrong. This CDR3 comprises 14 residues. The germline V gene encodes CDR1 DFQATT and CDR2 SNEGSKA (reference sequence). CDR3 coding DNA: TGTAGTGCTAGAGTGACTAGCGGGACGGACATTCAGTACTTC. Translating it yields CSARVTSGTDIQYF.

The V and J genes are TRBV15 and TRBJ2-7; TRBD1 matches 8 bases. The last part of the DNA fits TRBJ2-5 better; the J call may be wrong. This CDR3 region has 16 residues. CDR1 is LNHNV and CDR2 is YYDKDF in the germline V gene (reference sequence). CDR3 sequence reads: CATSRGGQALMQTQYF. Here the CDR3 DNA reads TGTGCCACCAGCAGAGGGGGACAGGCCTTAATGCAGACCCAGTACTTC.

The gene calls are TRBV29-1 and TRBJ1-1; TRBD1 matches 7 bases. The J segment lost 6 bases and the V segment lost 6 bases, leaving 10 bases of the junction unmatched. This CDR3 region has 13 residues. Germline V gene lookup returns CDR1 SQVTM and CDR2 ANQGSEA. This CDR3 reads CSVFVTGAPEAFF. CDR3 coding DNA: TGCAGCGTGTTCGTCACAGGGGCCCCTGAAGCTTTCTTT.